These T cell receptor beta chains were read from a single sample in a study of blood T cell repertoires in COVID-19. Assay used: immunoSEQ multiplex PCR; TCRdb lists only in-frame clones, some missing. The sample shows approximately 400,000 clones, 70% to 90% of them seen only once. Sample: peripheral blood. These receptors all come from a woman in her forties or fifties with COVID-19, enrolled during active disease. Both conserved end residues are part of each CDR3. The D gene is left open where the match is weak. Expanded clones are given a class, and other clones once, few, many or no size at all.

DNA: TGTGCCAGCAGTGTCTTCTCTGGGGCCAACGTCCTGACTTTC
CDR3: CASSVFSGANVLTF
length: 14
size: .
J: TRBJ2-6
D: .
V: TRBV2

DNA: TGTGCCAGCAGCAGCAGGGACATGAACACTGAAGCTTTCTTT
CDR3: CASSSRDMNTEAFF
length: 14
size: .
J: TRBJ1-1
D: .
V: TRBV2

DNA: TGTGCCAGCAGCCAACACGGACAGGATGGCTACACCTTC
CDR3: CASSQHGQDGYTF
length: 13
size: .
J: TRBJ1-2
D: TRBD1
V: TRBV3-1/TRBV3-2

DNA: TGTGCCAGCAGCCCGGGAGGGGGCCCCCTCAGCACTGAAGCTTTCTTT
CDR3: CASSPGGGPLSTEAFF
length: 16
size: .
J: TRBJ1-1
D: TRBD1
V: TRBV5-6

DNA: TGCACCAGCAGACAGGGTTACAACTATGGCTACACCTTC
CDR3: CTSRQGYNYGYTF
length: 13
size: .
J: TRBJ1-2
D: .
V: TRBV1

DNA: TGTGCCAGCAGTGATATGAGTAGCTCCTACGAGCAGTACTTC
CDR3: CASSDMSSSYEQYF
length: 14
size: .
J: TRBJ2-7
D: .
V: TRBV2

DNA: TGCAGCGTTCTAGAAACTGCGACTAATGAAAAACTGTTTTTT
CDR3: CSVLETATNEKLFF
length: 14
size: .
J: TRBJ1-4
D: .
V: TRBV29-1

DNA: TGTGCCAGCAGCCCGCGGACAGCCAGTAAAAACTCCTACGAGCAGTACTTC
CDR3: CASSPRTASKNSYEQYF
length: 17
size: .
J: TRBJ2-7
D: .
V: TRBV7-9

DNA: TGTGCCACCAGAAGACACGGCGGGACTGAAGCTTTCTTT
CDR3: CATRRHGGTEAFF
length: 13
size: once
J: TRBJ1-1
D: .
V: TRBV24-1

DNA: TGTGCCAGCAGCTTAGTAGCGGGGGGCCTAGGTACGCAGTATTTT
CDR3: CASSLVAGGLGTQYF
length: 15
size: .
J: TRBJ2-3
D: TRBD2
V: TRBV11-2

DNA: TGTGCCAGCAGCCAACTTGCAACTAATGAAAAACTGTTTTTT
CDR3: CASSQLATNEKLFF
length: 14
size: .
J: TRBJ1-4
D: .
V: TRBV3-1/TRBV3-2

DNA: TGCGCCAGCAGGGTGGAGGGGCCTGGGGCCAACGTCCTGACTTTC
CDR3: CASRVEGPGANVLTF
length: 15
size: .
J: TRBJ2-6
D: .
V: TRBV10-1

DNA: TGCGCCAGCAGCCAAGATCGAGGGTCCGGGCTCTACGAGCAGTACTTC
CDR3: CASSQDRGSGLYEQYF
length: 16
size: .
J: TRBJ2-7
D: .
V: TRBV4-1

DNA: TGTGCCAGCAGTTACTCGGGGGGGCGGGTTGACTACACCTTC
CDR3: CASSYSGGRVDYTF
length: 14
size: few
J: TRBJ1-2
D: .
V: TRBV6-5

DNA: TGTGCCAGCAGGGACACCTGGGGTTCCTACGAGCAGTACTTC
CDR3: CASRDTWGSYEQYF
length: 14
size: .
J: TRBJ2-7
D: .
V: TRBV2

DNA: TGTGCCACCAGCAGAGGGTCAGGACTTGAAGCTTTCTTT
CDR3: CATSRGSGLEAFF
length: 13
size: .
J: TRBJ1-1
D: .
V: TRBV15

DNA: TGTGCCAGCCGCTACACAGATACGCAGTATTTT
CDR3: CASRYTDTQYF
length: 11
size: once
J: TRBJ2-3
D: .
V: TRBV6-6

DNA: TGTGCCAGCAGTGTAAGGGGGCTAAGATATGGCTACACCTTC
CDR3: CASSVRGLRYGYTF
length: 14
size: .
J: TRBJ1-2
D: TRBD1
V: TRBV2

DNA: TGTGCCAGCTCATCCCGCAGGGCGCCGGATGGACAGGGGGAAGTTGGCTACACCTTC
CDR3: CASSSRRAPDGQGEVGYTF
length: 19
size: .
J: TRBJ1-2
D: TRBD1
V: TRBV7-8

DNA: TGTGCCACCAGTGAGACTCCAGGGGGAGGACTCACAGATACGCAGTATTTT
CDR3: CATSETPGGGLTDTQYF
length: 17
size: .
J: TRBJ2-3
D: .
V: TRBV24-1

DNA: TGTGCCAGCAGCGTAGACCATACAGGGTTCGATGGCTACACCTTC
CDR3: CASSVDHTGFDGYTF
length: 15
size: .
J: TRBJ1-2
D: .
V: TRBV9

DNA: TGTGCCAGCAGTTTATGGGTTCGGGGCACCGGGGAGCTGTTTTTT
CDR3: CASSLWVRGTGELFF
length: 15
size: .
J: TRBJ2-2
D: .
V: TRBV28

DNA: TGTGCCAGCAGACGACAGGGGGACACTGAAGCTTTCTTT
CDR3: CASRRQGDTEAFF
length: 13
size: .
J: TRBJ1-1
D: TRBD1
V: TRBV12-3/TRBV12-4

DNA: TGTGCCAGCAGGAACCAGGGGGCTACTGAAGCTTTCTTT
CDR3: CASRNQGATEAFF
length: 13
size: .
J: TRBJ1-1
D: TRBD1
V: TRBV6-5

DNA: TGTGCCAGCAGCTTAGGGCCGGGGACTCAGAGGGAAAAACTGTTTTTT
CDR3: CASSLGPGTQREKLFF
length: 16
size: once
J: TRBJ1-4
D: .
V: TRBV13

DNA: TGTGCCACCAGCAGACGGGGGGCCCCCAACTATGGCTACACCTTC
CDR3: CATSRRGAPNYGYTF
length: 15
size: once
J: TRBJ1-2
D: .
V: TRBV15

DNA: TGTGCCACCAGTGGGGGAGACTATGGCTACACCTTC
CDR3: CATSGGDYGYTF
length: 12
size: .
J: TRBJ1-2
D: .
V: TRBV24-1

DNA: TGTGCCAGCAGCTTGGACGACGCAATGGGAGTAGATTATGGCTACACCTTC
CDR3: CASSLDDAMGVDYGYTF
length: 17
size: .
J: TRBJ1-2
D: .
V: TRBV5-4

DNA: TGTGCCAGCAGCCCCCCTGACAGCTCTAATGAAAAACTGTTTTTT
CDR3: CASSPPDSSNEKLFF
length: 15
size: .
J: TRBJ1-4
D: .
V: TRBV4-2

DNA: TGTGCCAGCAGCTTGTTTCAGGGCACTAACTATGGCTACACCTTC
CDR3: CASSLFQGTNYGYTF
length: 15
size: .
J: TRBJ1-2
D: .
V: TRBV5-8

DNA: TGTGCCAGCTCGTGGACAGGGGAAGATACGCAGTATTTT
CDR3: CASSWTGEDTQYF
length: 13
size: .
J: TRBJ2-3
D: TRBD1
V: TRBV18

DNA: TGTGCCAGCAGCGATCAGACAGGGGGATATAATTCACCCCTCCACTTT
CDR3: CASSDQTGGYNSPLHF
length: 16
size: few
J: TRBJ1-6
D: TRBD1
V: TRBV5-4

DNA: TGTGCCAGCACTTCGTCTGGGGCCAACGTCCTGACTTTC
CDR3: CASTSSGANVLTF
length: 13
size: once
J: TRBJ2-6
D: .
V: TRBV9

DNA: TGTGCCAGCAGCTTAGGGGACAGGGACCCAGAGACCCAGTACTTC
CDR3: CASSLGDRDPETQYF
length: 15
size: .
J: TRBJ2-5
D: TRBD1
V: TRBV7-2

DNA: TGTGCCAGCAGCCAAGCCCGGACAGGGCGTAGTGAAAAACTGTTTTTT
CDR3: CASSQARTGRSEKLFF
length: 16
size: once
J: TRBJ1-4
D: TRBD1
V: TRBV4-2

DNA: TGTGCCAGCAGTGAACTACTCAGGGGTGGTCAAGGCTACACCTTC
CDR3: CASSELLRGGQGYTF
length: 15
size: once
J: TRBJ1-2
D: .
V: TRBV6-1

DNA: TGTGCCTGGCAATACGGGTTGAACACTGAAGCTTTCTTT
CDR3: CAWQYGLNTEAFF
length: 13
size: once
J: TRBJ1-1
D: .
V: TRBV30

DNA: TGTGCCAGCAGCAAAAGACTCGACGCGTACACAGATACGCAGTATTTT
CDR3: CASSKRLDAYTDTQYF
length: 16
size: .
J: TRBJ2-3
D: .
V: TRBV14

DNA: TGTGCTAGTGGTCCGGTAGCGGGTGAGACCCAGTACTTC
CDR3: CASGPVAGETQYF
length: 13
size: .
J: TRBJ2-5
D: TRBD2
V: TRBV12-5

DNA: TGTGCCAGCAGTTTCCCGGTTCGGTCTTCTAACTATGGCTACACCTTC
CDR3: CASSFPVRSSNYGYTF
length: 16
size: .
J: TRBJ1-2
D: .
V: TRBV6-6

DNA: TGTGCCAGCAGCCCAGGGACAGCCTTCAATTCACCCCTCCACTTT
CDR3: CASSPGTAFNSPLHF
length: 15
size: .
J: TRBJ1-6
D: TRBD1
V: TRBV3-1/TRBV3-2

DNA: TGTGCCAGCAGCCAAGATTGGGAAGGGGAATCGAACACTGAAGCTTTCTTT
CDR3: CASSQDWEGESNTEAFF
length: 17
size: .
J: TRBJ1-1
D: .
V: TRBV3-1/TRBV3-2

DNA: TGTGCCAGCAGCCAAGTGGGCCGCTCCACTGAAGCTTTCTTT
CDR3: CASSQVGRSTEAFF
length: 14
size: .
J: TRBJ1-1
D: .
V: TRBV3-1/TRBV3-2

DNA: TGCAGTGCTAGTTTTCTGGGCCCGGGGAATCCTGAAGCTTTCTTT
CDR3: CSASFLGPGNPEAFF
length: 15
size: .
J: TRBJ1-1
D: .
V: TRBV20-1

DNA: TGCGCCAGCAGCCCACGTTTCGCAGAGGCGGGCGGGGAGCTGTTTTTT
CDR3: CASSPRFAEAGGELFF
length: 16
size: .
J: TRBJ2-2
D: .
V: TRBV5-1

DNA: TGTGCCAGCAAATCAGGGTCCCATCAGCCCCAGCATTTT
CDR3: CASKSGSHQPQHF
length: 13
size: once
J: TRBJ1-5
D: .
V: TRBV12-3/TRBV12-4

DNA: TGTGCCACCAGCAGAGATCGGTCCGGGGAGCTGTTTTTT
CDR3: CATSRDRSGELFF
length: 13
size: .
J: TRBJ2-2
D: .
V: TRBV15

DNA: TGTGCCAGCAGTTGGTCGGTGAGGACTGAAGCTTTCTTT
CDR3: CASSWSVRTEAFF
length: 13
size: .
J: TRBJ1-1
D: .
V: TRBV12-3/TRBV12-4

DNA: TGCGCCAGCAGCCAAGATGGCACCGTCTCTGGAAACACCATATATTTT
CDR3: CASSQDGTVSGNTIYF
length: 16
size: .
J: TRBJ1-3
D: .
V: TRBV4-1

DNA: TGTGCCAGCAGTTTGGACAGGGACAGCTCACCCCTCCACTTT
CDR3: CASSLDRDSSPLHF
length: 14
size: .
J: TRBJ1-6
D: TRBD1
V: TRBV6-5

DNA: TGCGCCAGCAGCTTGAAGGGAGAAGGCTATGGCTACACCTTC
CDR3: CASSLKGEGYGYTF
length: 14
size: .
J: TRBJ1-2
D: .
V: TRBV5-1

DNA: TGCGCCAGCAGCTTGGGATTACAGGCCACTGAAGCTTTCTTT
CDR3: CASSLGLQATEAFF
length: 14
size: .
J: TRBJ1-1
D: .
V: TRBV5-1

DNA: TGCGCCAGCAGCTTGGTAGGACTAGCGACCGATGAGCAGTTCTTC
CDR3: CASSLVGLATDEQFF
length: 15
size: .
J: TRBJ2-1
D: TRBD2
V: TRBV5-1

DNA: TGTGCCAGCAGCTTGACAGGGTTTAATGAAAAACTGTTTTTT
CDR3: CASSLTGFNEKLFF
length: 14
size: .
J: TRBJ1-4
D: TRBD1
V: TRBV13

DNA: TGTGCCAGCAGCCAAGTGGGACTCACTGGGACTAATGAAAAACTGTTTTTT
CDR3: CASSQVGLTGTNEKLFF
length: 17
size: .
J: TRBJ1-4
D: .
V: TRBV4-2

DNA: TGTGCCAGCAGTTTACCCCCCGCCTCGGGACAGCCCTATGGCTACACCTTC
CDR3: CASSLPPASGQPYGYTF
length: 17
size: .
J: TRBJ1-2
D: TRBD1
V: TRBV28

DNA: TGTGCCAGTAGTATCGGGACACCCCAGGGGGATACGCAGTATTTT
CDR3: CASSIGTPQGDTQYF
length: 15
size: few
J: TRBJ2-3
D: .
V: TRBV19

DNA: TGTGCCAGCAGTACGAGCTCCTACGAGCAGTACTTC
CDR3: CASSTSSYEQYF
length: 12
size: .
J: TRBJ2-7
D: .
V: TRBV28

DNA: TGTGCCAGCAGCGTAGGCGTCTCAACTAATGAAAAACTGTTTTTT
CDR3: CASSVGVSTNEKLFF
length: 15
size: once
J: TRBJ1-4
D: .
V: TRBV9